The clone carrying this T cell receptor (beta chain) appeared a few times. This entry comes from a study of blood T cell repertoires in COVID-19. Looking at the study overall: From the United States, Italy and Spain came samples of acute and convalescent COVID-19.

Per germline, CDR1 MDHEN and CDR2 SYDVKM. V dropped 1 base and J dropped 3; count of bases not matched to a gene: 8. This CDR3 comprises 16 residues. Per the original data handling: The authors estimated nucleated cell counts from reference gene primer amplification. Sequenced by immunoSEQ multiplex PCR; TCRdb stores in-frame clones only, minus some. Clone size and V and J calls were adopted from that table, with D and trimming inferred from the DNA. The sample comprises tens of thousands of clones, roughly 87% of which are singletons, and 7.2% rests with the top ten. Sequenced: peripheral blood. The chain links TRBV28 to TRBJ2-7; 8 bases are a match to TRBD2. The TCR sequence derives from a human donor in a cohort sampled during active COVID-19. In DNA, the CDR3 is TGTGCCAGCAGTTTATACCCCCGGGAGGGGGACTACGAGCAGTACTTC. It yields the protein CASSLYPREGDYEQYF.